The clone carrying this T cell receptor beta chain was detected a few times. Each donor had about 9.6 milliliters of peripheral blood drawn. This entry is derived from a study of blood T cells in healthy people across ages. There are 15 residues in the CDR3. Germline CDR1 is MGHDK and CDR2 is SYGVNS. Sample-barcoded 5' priming and a J-beta primer mix drove a second PCR of roughly 6 to 12 cycles. TCRdb analysed the 5' RACE reads with MiXCR anew, one entry per CDR3 protein. The sample gives under 2,000,000 distinct CDR3 sequences, roughly 50% of which show up once; approximately 2.1% is in the top ten. J is TRBJ2-5 and V is TRBV25-1; 8 bases match TRBD2. The J call could be wrong; TRBJ2-7 is a better fit for the DNA end. The specimen was blood. The TCR was taken from a woman aged 40 to 50 in good health. This chain's CDR3 is CASSTGGAATYEQYF. The CDR3 DNA reads TGTGCCAGCAGTACGGGGGGGGCTGCGACCTACGAGCAGTACTTC.